This is a list of T cell receptor beta chains from one sample in a study of T cell repertoires in ileal Crohn's disease. Only in-frame clones appear in the TCRdb table, and some are missing; sequencing was by immunoSEQ multiplex PCR. The top ten hold less than 20% of the sample, which has around 8,900 clones, approximately 78% seen once. Sequencing was performed on ileal tissue. The receptors come from an adult with Crohn's disease. CDR3s include the opening cysteine and the closing phenylalanine or tryptophan. A D gene is named only where the DNA matches it firmly. The listing skips clone size in some rows; elsewhere it reads once, few, many or a size class.

>NA|TRBV28|NA|TRBJ1-4
CASSGGGEKLFF
TGTGCCAGCTCGGGGGGCGGGGAAAAACTGTTTTTT
>TRBD2|TRBV5-1|NA|TRBJ2-1
CASSATSGSSYNEQFF
TGCGCCAGCAGCGCAACTAGCGGGTCCTCCTACAATGAGCAGTTCTTC
>TRBD2|TRBV28|NA|TRBJ2-7
CASPPLAGASFINYEQYF
TGTGCCAGCCCACCCCTAGCGGGAGCATCATTCATTAATTACGAGCAGTACTTC
>TRBD2|TRBV11-2|NA|TRBJ2-3
CASSLDSGAADTQYF
TGTGCCAGCAGCTTAGATAGCGGGGCAGCAGATACGCAGTATTTT
>TRBD1|TRBV2|NA|TRBJ1-3
CASSYRDRGSGNTIYF
TGTGCCAGCAGTTACCGGGACAGGGGATCCGGAAACACCATATATTTT
>TRBD1|TRBV5-1|NA|TRBJ2-6
CASIPGQGYSGANVLTF
TGCGCCAGCATACCGGGACAGGGCTACTCTGGGGCCAACGTCCTGACTTTC
>TRBD1|TRBV11-2|NA|TRBJ2-7
CASSPLRGTVGGLEQYF
TGTGCCAGCAGTCCTTTGAGGGGGACAGTGGGTGGGCTCGAGCAGTACTTC
>NA|TRBV28|NA|TRBJ1-6
CASSWDSNYNSPLHF
TGTGCCAGCAGCTGGGACTCAAACTATAATTCACCCCTCCACTTT
>TRBD2|TRBV6-6|few|TRBJ2-1
CASSSELAAYNEQFF
TGTGCCAGCAGTTCTGAACTAGCGGCCTACAATGAGCAGTTCTTC
>NA|TRBV5-1|NA|TRBJ1-2
CASSLASGPYVYGYTF
TGCGCCAGCAGCTTGGCGTCCGGTCCCTATGTCTATGGCTACACCTTC
>NA|TRBV7-8|NA|TRBJ2-5
CASSLVAGFGGVPQTQYF
TGTGCCAGCAGCTTAGTGGCGGGGTTTGGCGGGGTACCCCAGACCCAGTACTTC
>NA|TRBV6-4|NA|TRBJ1-2
CASSAGEGGYTF
TGTGCCAGCAGCGCGGGAGAGGGTGGCTACACCTTC
>TRBD1|TRBV5-4|medium-sized|TRBJ2-2
CASSRQGSTGELFF
TGTGCCAGCAGCAGACAGGGAAGTACCGGGGAGCTGTTTTTT
>NA|TRBV6-5|NA|TRBJ1-2
CASSYSARNGYTF
TGTGCCAGCAGTTACTCGGCTAGGAACGGCTACACCTTC
>NA|TRBV19|NA|TRBJ1-1
CASTTNRGRGSAEAFF
TGTGCCAGTACCACGAATCGGGGCAGGGGCTCGGCTGAAGCTTTCTTT
>TRBD1|TRBV9|NA|TRBJ1-4
CASSDEDRGPLGEKLFF
TGTGCCAGCAGCGATGAGGACAGGGGGCCACTGGGTGAAAAACTGTTTTTT
>NA|TRBV5-1|NA|TRBJ2-7
CASSLEVQPSSGPYF
TGCGCCAGCAGCTTGGAGGTACAGCCATCCTCAGGCCCGTACTTC
>NA|TRBV4-3|NA|TRBJ1-2
CASSPEAGYHYGYTF
TGCGCCAGCAGCCCGGAGGCGGGATACCACTATGGCTACACCTTC
>NA|TRBV6-6|NA|TRBJ1-6
CASSLRQDNSPLHF
TGTGCCAGCAGCCTAAGACAGGATAATTCACCCCTCCACTTT
>NA|TRBV6-6|NA|TRBJ2-7
CASSYHQGNEQYF
TGTGCCAGCAGTTACCACCAGGGGAACGAGCAGTACTTC
>TRBD2|TRBV5-1|NA|TRBJ2-4
CASSLGLAGAKNIQYF
TGCGCCAGCAGCTTGGGACTAGCGGGAGCCAAAAACATTCAGTACTTC
>NA|TRBV6-1|NA|TRBJ2-7
CASSDPPFSYEQYF
TGTGCCAGCAGTGATCCCCCCTTCTCCTACGAGCAGTACTTC
>TRBD1|TRBV30|few|TRBJ2-5
CAWSSGTGVRETQYF
TGTGCCTGGAGTTCCGGGACAGGGGTACGGGAGACCCAGTACTTC
>TRBD2|TRBV7-9|NA|TRBJ2-1
CASSLLSSGSSYNEQFF
TGTGCCAGCAGCTTATTATCTAGCGGGAGCTCCTACAATGAGCAGTTCTTC
>TRBD1|TRBV4-2|once|TRBJ1-1
CASSQPGQGVREAFF
TGTGCCAGCAGCCAGCCGGGACAGGGGGTTCGTGAAGCTTTCTTT
>NA|TRBV5-1|NA|TRBJ2-7
CASSAGPGVRSYEQYF
TGCGCCAGCAGCGCGGGCCCGGGGGTGAGGTCCTACGAGCAGTACTTC
>NA|TRBV11-2|NA|TRBJ1-1
CASSSGVGTEAFF
TGTGCCAGCAGCTCAGGGGTGGGGACTGAAGCTTTCTTT
>TRBD1|TRBV19|once|TRBJ1-1
CASSIEGQGGTEAFF
TGTGCCAGTAGTATAGAGGGACAGGGGGGCACTGAAGCTTTCTTT
>NA|TRBV7-9|NA|TRBJ2-7
CASSLGGTYEQYF
TGTGCCAGCAGTTTGGGCGGGACCTACGAGCAGTACTTC
>NA|TRBV29-1|NA|TRBJ1-5
CSVRAGLNQPQHF
TGCAGCGTTCGGGCAGGACTCAATCAGCCCCAGCATTTT
>NA|TRBV2|NA|TRBJ2-7
CASRGHYEQYF
TGTGCCAGCAGGGGACACTACGAGCAGTACTTC
>TRBD2|TRBV7-3|NA|TRBJ2-1
CASSPSEPGGLFYEQFF
TGTGCCAGCAGCCCGAGCGAACCGGGAGGCCTTTTCTATGAGCAGTTCTTC
>NA|TRBV7-9|NA|TRBJ2-3
CASSLGTSGSDTQYF
TGTGCCAGCAGCTTGGGTACTTCAGGGTCAGATACGCAGTATTTT
>TRBD1|TRBV18|NA|TRBJ1-1
CASSLATGDAFF
TGTGCCAGCTCACTAGCGACAGGGGACGCTTTCTTT
>TRBD1|TRBV15|NA|TRBJ2-7
CATSRNRGWQTYF
TGTGCCACCAGCAGAAACAGGGGATGGCAAACGTACTTC
>NA|TRBV2|NA|TRBJ2-7
CASSGRYEQYF
TGTGCCAGCAGTGGGAGGTACGAGCAGTACTTC
>TRBD1|TRBV18|NA|TRBJ1-4
CASSPDRGSPSTNEKLFF
TGTGCCAGCTCACCCGACAGGGGCTCTCCTTCAACTAATGAAAAACTGTTTTTT
>TRBD1|TRBV28|NA|TRBJ2-5
CASSLWEGGQGPGTQYF
TGTGCCAGCAGTTTATGGGAGGGGGGACAGGGCCCAGGGACCCAGTACTTC
>TRBD1|TRBV28|NA|TRBJ1-6
CASRKPGTGLNSPLHF
TGTGCCAGCAGAAAACCCGGGACAGGGCTCAATTCACCCCTCCACTTT
>NA|TRBV28|once|TRBJ2-2
CASRADMNTGELFF
TGTGCCAGCAGGGCGGACATGAACACCGGGGAGCTGTTTTTT
>TRBD2|TRBV6-1|NA|TRBJ2-1
CASSEVTGTSGYNEQFF
TGTGCCAGCAGTGAAGTTACCGGGACTAGCGGATACAATGAGCAGTTCTTC
>TRBD2|TRBV7-2|NA|TRBJ2-3
CASSSGLAGGGTNTQYF
TGTGCCAGCAGCAGTGGACTAGCGGGGGGGGGCACGAATACGCAGTATTTT
>NA|TRBV5-4|NA|TRBJ2-5
CASSFANQETQYF
TGTGCCAGCAGCTTCGCGAATCAAGAGACCCAGTACTTC
>TRBD1|TRBV7-8|NA|TRBJ2-5
CASSRQQGQETQYF
TGTGCCAGCAGCCGGCAACAGGGGCAAGAGACCCAGTACTTC
>NA|TRBV9|NA|TRBJ2-7
CASSVPGYEQYF
TGTGCCAGCAGCGTCCCCGGTTACGAGCAGTACTTC
>TRBD1|TRBV2|NA|TRBJ2-5
CASSGQGETQYF
TGTGCCAGCAGTGGACAGGGAGAGACCCAGTACTTC
>NA|TRBV18|NA|TRBJ2-3
CASSPRQGPSTDTQYF
TGTGCCAGCTCACCAAGGCAGGGTCCGAGCACAGATACGCAGTATTTT
>NA|TRBV25-1|once|TRBJ2-1
CASSLGTSSYNEQFF
TGTGCCAGCTCCCTCGGGACAAGCTCCTACAATGAGCAGTTCTTC
>TRBD2|TRBV7-2|NA|TRBJ2-7
CASSSRTSGGYEQYF
TGTGCCAGCAGCTCCAGGACTAGCGGGGGCTACGAGCAGTACTTC
>NA|TRBV6-5|NA|TRBJ1-2
CTSSNRPVYGYTF
TGTACCAGCAGCAACAGGCCCGTCTATGGCTACACCTTC
>NA|TRBV7-9|NA|TRBJ1-5
CASSLHLGQPQHF
TGTGCCAGCAGCTTACATCTGGGCCAGCCCCAGCATTTT
>NA|TRBV6-4|NA|TRBJ1-6
CASSAPDSISPLHF
TGTGCCAGCAGTGCCCCCGACAGCATCTCACCCCTCCACTTT